This T cell receptor (beta chain) was retrieved from a study of blood T cell repertoires in COVID-19. Study at large: The United States, Italy and Spain were the sources of the acute and convalescent COVID-19 samples. Nucleic acid was either cDNA or gDNA, and it came from T cells, B-cell-depleted T cells, or PBMCs.

Germline-derived CDR1 and CDR2 are MDHEN and SYDVKM. This CDR3 is 13 amino acids long. V lost 8 bases to trimming and J lost 3 bases, with 11 bases between them. Per the original data handling: Amplifying reference gene primers gave estimates of nucleated cell counts. The method was immunoSEQ multiplex PCR; TCRdb's version includes in-frame clones alone and lacks a portion of them. V and J calls plus clone size are reproduced from that table; the DNA served to infer D and trimming. The sample lists 270,000 or so clones, over 75% occurring once. The sequencing input was peripheral blood. This chain connects TRBV28 to TRBJ2-1; D not resolved. This sequence was found in a human donor in a cohort sampled during active COVID-19. The DNA of the CDR3 is TGTGCCAGCCTTACTTCCCACTACAATGAGCAGTTCTTC. It is translated as CASLTSHYNEQFF. Using reference TRBV28 and TRBJ2-1 for the parts outside the CDR3, the full variable domain is DVKVTQSSRYLVKRTGEKVFLECVQDMDHENMFWYRQDPGLGLRLIYFSYDVKMKEKGDIPEGYSVSREKKERFSLILESASTNQTSMYLCASLTSHYNEQFFGPGTRLTVL.